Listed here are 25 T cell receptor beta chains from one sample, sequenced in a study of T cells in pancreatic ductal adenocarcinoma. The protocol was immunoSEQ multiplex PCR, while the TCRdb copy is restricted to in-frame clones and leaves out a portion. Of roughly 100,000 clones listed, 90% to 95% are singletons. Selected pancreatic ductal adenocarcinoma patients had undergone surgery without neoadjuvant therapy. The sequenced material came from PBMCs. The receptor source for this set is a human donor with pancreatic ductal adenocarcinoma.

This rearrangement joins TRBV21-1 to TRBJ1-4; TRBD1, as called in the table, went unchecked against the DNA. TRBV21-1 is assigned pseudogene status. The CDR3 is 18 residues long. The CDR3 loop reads CASSKPNYRELSNEKLFF. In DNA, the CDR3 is TGTGCCAGCAGCAAGCCAAACTACAGGGAACTCTCTAATGAAAAACTGTTTTTT.

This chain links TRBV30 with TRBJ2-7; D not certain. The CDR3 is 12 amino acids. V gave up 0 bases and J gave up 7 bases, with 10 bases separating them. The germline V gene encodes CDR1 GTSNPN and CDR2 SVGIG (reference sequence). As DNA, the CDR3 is TGTGCCTGGAGTGTTTCTCTATTGGAGCAGTACTTC. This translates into CAWSVSLLEQYF.

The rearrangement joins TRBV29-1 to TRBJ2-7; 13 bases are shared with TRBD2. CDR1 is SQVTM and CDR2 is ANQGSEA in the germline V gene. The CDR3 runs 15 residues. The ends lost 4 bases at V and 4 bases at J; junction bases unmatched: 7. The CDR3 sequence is CSVGGLAGRGYEQYF. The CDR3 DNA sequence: TGCAGCGTTGGGGGACTAGCGGGAAGGGGGTACGAGCAGTACTTC.

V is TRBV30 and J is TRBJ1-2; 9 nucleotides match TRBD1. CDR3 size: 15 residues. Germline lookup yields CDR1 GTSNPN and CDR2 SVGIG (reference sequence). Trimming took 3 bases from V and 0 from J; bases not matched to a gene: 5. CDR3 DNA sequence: TGTGCCTGGAGCGGGAGACAGGGGGCTAACTATGGCTACACCTTC. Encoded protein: CAWSGRQGANYGYTF.

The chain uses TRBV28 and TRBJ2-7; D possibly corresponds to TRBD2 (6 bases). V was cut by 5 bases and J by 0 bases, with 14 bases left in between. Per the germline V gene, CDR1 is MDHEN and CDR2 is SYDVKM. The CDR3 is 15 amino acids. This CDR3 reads CASSPPGGVSYEQYF. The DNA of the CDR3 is TGTGCCAGCAGTCCCCCAGGCGGGGTCTCCTACGAGCAGTACTTC.

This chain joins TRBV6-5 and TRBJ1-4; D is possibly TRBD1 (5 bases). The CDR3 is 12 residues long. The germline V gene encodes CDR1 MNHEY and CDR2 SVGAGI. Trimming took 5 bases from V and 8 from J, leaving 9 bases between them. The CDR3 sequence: CASSNRGEKLFF. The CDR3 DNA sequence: TGTGCCAGCAGTAACCGGGGGGAAAAACTGTTTTTT.

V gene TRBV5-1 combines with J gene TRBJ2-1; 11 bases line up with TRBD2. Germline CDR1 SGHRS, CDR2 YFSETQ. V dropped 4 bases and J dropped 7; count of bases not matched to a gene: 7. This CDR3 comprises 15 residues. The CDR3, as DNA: TGCGCCAGCAGCATACAGGCTAGCGGGAGGAATGAGCAGTTCTTC. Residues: CASSIQASGRNEQFF.

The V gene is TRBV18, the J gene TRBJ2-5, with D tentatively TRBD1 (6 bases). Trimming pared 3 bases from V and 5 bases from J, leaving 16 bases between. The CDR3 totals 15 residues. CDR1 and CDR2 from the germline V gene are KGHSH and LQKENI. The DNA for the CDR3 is TGTGCCAGCTCACCCCGCACAGGGACCCGGGAGACCCAGTACTTC. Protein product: CASSPRTGTRETQYF.

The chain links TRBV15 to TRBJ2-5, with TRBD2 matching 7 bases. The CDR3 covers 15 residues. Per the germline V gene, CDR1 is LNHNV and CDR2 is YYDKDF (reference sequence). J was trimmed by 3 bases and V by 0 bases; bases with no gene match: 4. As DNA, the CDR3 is TGTGCCACCAGCAGAGACCAGCGGGGAGAAGAGACCCAGTACTTC. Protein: CATSRDQRGEETQYF.

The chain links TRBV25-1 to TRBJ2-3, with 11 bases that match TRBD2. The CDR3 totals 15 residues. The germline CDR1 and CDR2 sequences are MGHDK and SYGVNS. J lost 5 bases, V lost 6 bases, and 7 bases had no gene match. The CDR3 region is CASRETSGNLDTQYF. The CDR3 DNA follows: TGTGCCAGCAGGGAGACTAGCGGGAACCTAGATACGCAGTATTTT.

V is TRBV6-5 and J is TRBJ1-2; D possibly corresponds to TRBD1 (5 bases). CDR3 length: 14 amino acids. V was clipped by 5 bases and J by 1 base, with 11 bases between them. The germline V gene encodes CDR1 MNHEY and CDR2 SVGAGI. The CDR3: CASSPGTVNYGYTF. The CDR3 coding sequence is TGTGCCAGCAGTCCGGGGACTGTTAACTATGGCTACACCTTC.

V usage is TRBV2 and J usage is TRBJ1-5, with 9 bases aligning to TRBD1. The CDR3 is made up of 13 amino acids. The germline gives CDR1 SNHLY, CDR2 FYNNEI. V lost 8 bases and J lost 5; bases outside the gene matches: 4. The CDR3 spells CASLDRGDQPQHF. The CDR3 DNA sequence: TGTGCCAGCTTGGACAGGGGCGATCAGCCCCAGCATTTT.

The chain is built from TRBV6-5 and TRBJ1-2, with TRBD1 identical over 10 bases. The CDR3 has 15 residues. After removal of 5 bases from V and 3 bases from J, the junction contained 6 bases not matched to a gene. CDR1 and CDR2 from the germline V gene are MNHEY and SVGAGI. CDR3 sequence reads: CASSPTGGADYGYTF. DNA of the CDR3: TGTGCCAGCAGTCCGACAGGGGGCGCCGACTATGGCTACACCTTC.

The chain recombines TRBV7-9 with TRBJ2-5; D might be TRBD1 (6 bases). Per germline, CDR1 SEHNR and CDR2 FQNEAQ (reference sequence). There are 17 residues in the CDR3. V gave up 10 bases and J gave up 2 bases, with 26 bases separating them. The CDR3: CATLEPRGNVGQETQYF. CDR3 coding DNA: TGTGCCACCTTAGAGCCCAGGGGTAATGTCGGACAAGAGACCCAGTACTTC.

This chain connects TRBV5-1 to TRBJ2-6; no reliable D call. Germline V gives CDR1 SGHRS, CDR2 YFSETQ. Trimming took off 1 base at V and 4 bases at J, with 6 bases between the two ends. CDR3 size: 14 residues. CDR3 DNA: TGCGCCAGCAGCTTGATATCGGGGGCCAACGTCCTGACTTTC. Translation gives CASSLISGANVLTF.

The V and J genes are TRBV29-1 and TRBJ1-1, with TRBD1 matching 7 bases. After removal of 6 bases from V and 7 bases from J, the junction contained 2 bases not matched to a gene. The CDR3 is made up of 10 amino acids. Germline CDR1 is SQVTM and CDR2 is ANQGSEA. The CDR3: CSVNRGEAFF. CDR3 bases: TGCAGCGTCAACAGGGGTGAAGCTTTCTTT.

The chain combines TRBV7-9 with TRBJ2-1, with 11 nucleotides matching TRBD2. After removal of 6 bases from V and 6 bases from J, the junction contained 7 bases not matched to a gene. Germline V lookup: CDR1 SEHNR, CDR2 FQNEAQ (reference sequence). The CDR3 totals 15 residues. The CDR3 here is CASSIAGGPLNEQFF. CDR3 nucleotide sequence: TGTGCCAGCAGTATAGCGGGAGGGCCTCTCAATGAGCAGTTCTTC. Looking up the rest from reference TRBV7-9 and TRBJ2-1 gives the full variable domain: DTGVSQNPRHKITKRGQNVTFRCDPISEHNRLYWYRQTLGQGPEFLTYFQNEAQLEKSRLLSDRFSAERPKGSFSTLEIQRTEQGDSAMYLCASSIAGGPLNEQFFGPGTRLTVL.

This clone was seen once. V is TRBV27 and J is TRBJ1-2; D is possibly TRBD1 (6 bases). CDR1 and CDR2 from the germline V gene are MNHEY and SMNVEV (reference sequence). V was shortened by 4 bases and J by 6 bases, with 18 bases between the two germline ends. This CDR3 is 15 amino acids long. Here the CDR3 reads CASSSRLGADHGYTF. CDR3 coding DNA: TGTGCCAGCAGTTCACGGCTGGGGGCGGACCATGGCTACACCTTC.

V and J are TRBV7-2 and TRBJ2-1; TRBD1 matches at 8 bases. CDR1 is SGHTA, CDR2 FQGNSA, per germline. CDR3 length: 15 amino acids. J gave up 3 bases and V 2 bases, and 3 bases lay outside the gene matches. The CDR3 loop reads CASSLRGQDYNEQFF. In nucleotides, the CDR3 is TGTGCCAGCAGCTTACGGGGACAGGACTACAATGAGCAGTTCTTC.

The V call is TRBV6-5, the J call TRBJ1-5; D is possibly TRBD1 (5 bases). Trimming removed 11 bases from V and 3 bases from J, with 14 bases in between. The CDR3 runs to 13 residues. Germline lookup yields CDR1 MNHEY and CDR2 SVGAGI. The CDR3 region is CASSTDTNQPQHF. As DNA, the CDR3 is TGTGCCTCCTCAACGGACACCAATCAGCCCCAGCATTTT.

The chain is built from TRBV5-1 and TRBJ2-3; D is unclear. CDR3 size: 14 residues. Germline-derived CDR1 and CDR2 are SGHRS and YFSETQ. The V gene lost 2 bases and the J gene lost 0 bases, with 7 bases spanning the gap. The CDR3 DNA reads TGCGCCAGCAGCTTACATTCTAGCACAGATACGCAGTATTTT. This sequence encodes CASSLHSSTDTQYF.

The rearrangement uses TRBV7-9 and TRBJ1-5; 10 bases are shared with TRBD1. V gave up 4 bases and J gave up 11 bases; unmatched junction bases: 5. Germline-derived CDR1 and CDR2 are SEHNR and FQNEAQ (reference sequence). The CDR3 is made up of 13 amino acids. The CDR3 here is CASSSTGGGTQHF. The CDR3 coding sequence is TGTGCCAGCAGCTCGACAGGGGGCGGGACCCAGCATTTT. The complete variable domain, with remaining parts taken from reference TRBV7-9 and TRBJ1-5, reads DTGVSQNPRHKITKRGQNVTFRCDPISEHNRLYWYRQTLGQGPEFLTYFQNEAQLEKSRLLSDRFSAERPKGSFSTLEIQRTEQGDSAMYLCASSSTGGGTQHFGDGTRLSIL.

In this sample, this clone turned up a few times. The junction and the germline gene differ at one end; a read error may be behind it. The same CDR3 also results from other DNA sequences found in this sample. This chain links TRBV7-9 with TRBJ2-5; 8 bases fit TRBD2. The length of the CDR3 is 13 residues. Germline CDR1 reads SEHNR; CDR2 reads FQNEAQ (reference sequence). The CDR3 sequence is CASSSAGGETQYF. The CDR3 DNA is TGTGCTAGCAGCTCCGCGGGGGGAGAGACCCAGTACTTC.

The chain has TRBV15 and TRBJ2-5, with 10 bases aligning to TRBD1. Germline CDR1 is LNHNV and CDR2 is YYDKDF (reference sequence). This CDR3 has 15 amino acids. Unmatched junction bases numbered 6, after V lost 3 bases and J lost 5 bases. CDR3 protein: CATSRDGQGGETQYF. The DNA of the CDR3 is TGTGCCACCAGCAGGGACGGACAGGGGGGGGAGACCCAGTACTTC.

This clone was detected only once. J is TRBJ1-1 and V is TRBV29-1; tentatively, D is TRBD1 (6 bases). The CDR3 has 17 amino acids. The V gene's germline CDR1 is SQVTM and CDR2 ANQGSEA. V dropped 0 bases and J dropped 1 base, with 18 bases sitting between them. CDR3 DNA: TGCAGCGTTGAAGATCTTACAGGGAAGATTGCGAACACTGAAGCTTTCTTT. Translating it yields CSVEDLTGKIANTEAFF.